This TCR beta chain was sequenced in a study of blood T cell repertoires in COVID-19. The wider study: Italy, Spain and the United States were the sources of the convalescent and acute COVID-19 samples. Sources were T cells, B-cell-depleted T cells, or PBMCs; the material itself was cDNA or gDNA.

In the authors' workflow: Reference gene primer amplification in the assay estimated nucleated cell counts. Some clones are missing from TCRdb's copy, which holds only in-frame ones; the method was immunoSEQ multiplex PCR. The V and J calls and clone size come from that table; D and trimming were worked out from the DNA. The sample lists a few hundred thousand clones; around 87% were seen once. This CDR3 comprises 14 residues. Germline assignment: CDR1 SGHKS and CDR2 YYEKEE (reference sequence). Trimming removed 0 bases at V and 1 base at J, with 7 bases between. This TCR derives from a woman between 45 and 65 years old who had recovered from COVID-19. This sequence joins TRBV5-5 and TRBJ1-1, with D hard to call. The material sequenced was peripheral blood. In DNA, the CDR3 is TGTGCCAGCAGCTTGGATTTGGCGAACACTGAAGCTTTCTTT. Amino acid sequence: CASSLDLANTEAFF. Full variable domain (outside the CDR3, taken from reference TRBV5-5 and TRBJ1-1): DAGVTQSPTHLIKTRGQQVTLRCSPISGHKSVSWYQQVLGQGPQFIFQYYEKEERGRGNFPDRFSARQFPNYSSELNVNALLLGDSALYLCASSLDLANTEAFFGQGTRLTVV.